Below are 15 T cell receptor beta chains sequenced from a single sample in a study of blood T cell repertoires in COVID-19. Some clones are missing from TCRdb's copy, which holds only in-frame ones; the method was immunoSEQ multiplex PCR. The sample has over 200,000 clones; around 80% are singletons. The sequencing input was PBMCs or T cells enriched from blood (not recorded which). These receptors all stem from a man between 40 and 49 years old who had recovered from COVID-19.

The CDR3 region has the DNA TGCGCCAGCAGCTTGGGGGCTAGCGGGTTTAATGAGCAGTTCTTC. Amino acids: CASSLGASGFNEQFF. This chain links TRBV5-1 with TRBJ2-1; 8 bases map to TRBD2. Germline V gene data show CDR1 as SGHRS and CDR2 as YFSETQ. The CDR3 has 15 residues. Trimming cost V 0 bases and J 7 bases; bases outside gene matches: 6. Using reference TRBV5-1 and TRBJ2-1 for the parts outside the CDR3, the full variable domain is KAGVTQTPRYLIKTRGQQVTLSCSPISGHRSVSWYQQTPGQGLQFLFEYFSETQRNKGNFPGRFSGRQFSNSRSEMNVSTLELGDSALYLCASSLGASGFNEQFFGPGTRLTVL.

The V gene is TRBV27, the J gene TRBJ2-7; a possible D gene is TRBD1 (6 bases). Germline V gene sequence: CDR1 MNHEY, CDR2 SMNVEV (reference sequence). The CDR3 covers 15 residues. Trimming left V 3 bases short and J 6 bases short, with 18 bases between. CDR3 amino acids: CASSFYRAGLGEQYF. CDR3 sequence (DNA): TGTGCCAGCAGTTTTTACAGGGCTGGGCTCGGCGAGCAGTACTTC.

The chain employs TRBV27 and TRBJ1-2, with D perhaps matching TRBD1 (6 bases). The germline V gene encodes CDR1 MNHEY and CDR2 SMNVEV (reference sequence). The germline V and J ends were trimmed by 5 bases and 8 bases, with 21 bases remaining between them. The CDR3 is 15 residues long. The CDR3 protein is CASSPLTGPIVGYTF. The CDR3 nucleotides are TGTGCCAGCAGTCCGCTGACAGGTCCAATCGTCGGCTACACCTTC.

The V gene is TRBV11-3, the J gene TRBJ1-6, with D perhaps matching TRBD1 (6 bases). There are 14 residues in the CDR3. Between the trimmed V and J ends, which lost 1 base and 9 bases, there was a span of 10 bases. CDR1 is SGHNT, CDR2 YENEEA, per germline. The CDR3 protein is CASSLGGRSSPLHF. The DNA for the CDR3 is TGTGCCAGCAGCTTAGGGGGGCGGAGTTCACCCCTCCACTTT.

The chain couples TRBV6-5 to TRBJ2-7; 12 nucleotides agree with TRBD1. Per germline, CDR1 MNHEY and CDR2 SVGAGI. The CDR3 runs to 15 residues. V was pared by 6 bases and J by 3 bases, with 6 bases of the junction left unmatched. The CDR3: CASRGTGGLHYEQYF. The CDR3 DNA sequence: TGTGCCAGCAGGGGGACAGGGGGCCTTCACTACGAGCAGTACTTC.

The chain joins TRBV6-5 to TRBJ2-7; TRBD1 might be the D (5 bases). Trimming cost V 6 bases and J 5 bases, with 17 bases left between them. Germline loops: CDR1 MNHEY, CDR2 SVGAGI. The CDR3 runs 14 residues. CDR3 DNA: TGTGCCAGCAGCTGGGGCGGCCGGGTCAACGAGCAGTACTTC. Amino acid sequence: CASSWGGRVNEQYF.

The rearrangement uses TRBV5-4 and TRBJ2-7; D not certain. The CDR3 sequence is 12 residues long. V lost 0 bases and J 4 bases, leaving 5 bases between the germline ends. From germline, CDR1 is SGHNT and CDR2 YYREEE (reference sequence). This CDR3 reads CASSLGRYEQYF. CDR3 nucleotides: TGTGCCAGCAGCTTGGGTCGGTACGAGCAGTACTTC. The variable domain in full, with the rest retrieved from reference TRBV5-4 and TRBJ2-7, is ETGVTQSPTHLIKTRGQQVTLRCSSQSGHNTVSWYQQALGQGPQFIFQYYREEENGRGNFPPRFSGLQFPNYSSELNVNALELDDSALYLCASSLGRYEQYFGPGTRLTVT.

This chain uses TRBV12-3 or TRBV12-4 with TRBJ1-4; the D is unclear. The CDR3 is made up of 13 amino acids. V lost 6 bases and J lost 2, with 7 bases in between. CDR3 DNA sequence: TGTGCCAGCAGGAGAGGGACTAATGAAAAACTGTTTTTT. It yields the protein CASRRGTNEKLFF.

The V call is TRBV9, the J call TRBJ1-1; D not resolved. This CDR3 has 16 amino acids. Germline CDR1 SGDLS, CDR2 YYNGEE. The V end lost 3 bases, the J end lost 1 base, and 16 bases lay between the germline ends. The CDR3 DNA follows: TGTGCCAGCAGCGCCCAGAGGGATGTCGGGAACACTGAAGCTTTCTTT. This encodes CASSAQRDVGNTEAFF.

In this sample, this clone turned up a few times. The V gene is TRBV28, the J gene TRBJ1-2; 10 bases agree with TRBD1. V shed 7 bases and J 7 bases; nucleotides not matched to a gene: 15. The CDR3 is 16 amino acids. The germline gives CDR1 MDHEN, CDR2 SYDVKM. CDR3 nucleotides: TGTGCCAGCATCGCCGGGACAGGGGTTAGATGGAGTGGCTACACCTTC. It specifies CASIAGTGVRWSGYTF.

This clone was seen only once. J is TRBJ1-2 and V is TRBV28; D not certain. The germline V and J ends were trimmed by 3 bases and 4 bases, with 12 bases remaining between them. Germline CDR1 MDHEN, CDR2 SYDVKM. The CDR3 is 14 amino acids. This CDR3 is CASSLAGLFYGYTF. CDR3 DNA: TGTGCCAGCAGTTTGGCAGGCCTGTTCTATGGCTACACCTTC.

The sample holds a few counts of this clone. The chain employs TRBV5-1 and TRBJ2-7, with D perhaps TRBD1 (6 bases). Germline-derived CDR1 and CDR2 are SGHRS and YFSETQ. This CDR3 is built from 15 residues. The ends were cut back, 7 bases at V and 6 bases at J, with 23 bases in the middle. In nucleotides, the CDR3 is TGCGCCAGCTCCGGTCTGAGGACAGAACAGTTCGAGCAGTACTTC. It encodes CASSGLRTEQFEQYF.

The J gene is TRBJ1-6, the V gene TRBV2; D is uncertain. V was clipped by 8 bases and J by 9 bases, with 11 bases between them. The germline gives CDR1 SNHLY, CDR2 FYNNEI. This CDR3 has 12 residues. CDR3 protein: CASLVGSSPLHF. In DNA form, the CDR3 reads TGTGCCAGCTTAGTTGGGAGTTCACCCCTCCACTTT.

The J gene is TRBJ1-6, the V gene TRBV6-1, with D uncertain. The CDR3 is 13 residues long. Germline V gene lookup returns CDR1 MNHNS and CDR2 SASEGT. Trimming removed 1 base from V and 14 bases from J, with 12 bases in between. The CDR3 DNA reads as TGTGCCAGCAGTGAAGGTCCAGGCACCACCCTCCACTTT. This sequence encodes CASSEGPGTTLHF.

The V call is TRBV29-1, the J call TRBJ1-1; TRBD1 is a possible D gene (5 bases). V was clipped by 6 bases and J by 1 base, with 9 bases between them. Per the germline V gene, CDR1 is SQVTM and CDR2 is ANQGSEA. CDR3 length equals 12 residues. In DNA form, the CDR3 reads TGCAGCGTGGGGCAGGGGAACACTGAAGCTTTCTTT. Translation: CSVGQGNTEAFF.